This is a list of T cell receptor beta chains from one sample in a study of blood T cells in healthy people across ages. One entry per CDR3 protein, called by TCRdb with MiXCR from the 5' RACE reads. Found here are about 1.4 million distinct CDR3 sequences, roughly 59% of them singletons; the top ten hold 5% to 7%. The sample comprised blood. Receptor source: a young man in good health. Both conserved end residues are part of each CDR3. The D gene is left open where the match is weak. Rows may omit the clone size; those that give it use once, few, many or a size class.

CDR3aa	CDR3nt	d_gene	v_gene	j_gene	abundance
CASSQIPHEQYF	TGTGCCAGCAGCCAAATTCCCCACGAGCAGTACTTC	-	TRBV14	TRBJ2-7	-
CSARGGNLAGGPHQYF	TGCAGTGCTAGAGGCGGGAATCTAGCGGGAGGGCCCCATCAGTACTTC	TRBD2	TRBV20-1	TRBJ2-5	-
CASSQDRYRHEQYF	TGCGCCAGCAGCCAAGATCGCTATAGACACGAGCAGTACTTC	-	TRBV4-3	TRBJ2-7	-
CASSQLPGQGPYEQYF	TGTGCCAGCAGCCAACTACCGGGACAGGGGCCCTACGAGCAGTACTTC	TRBD1	TRBV7-9	TRBJ2-7	few
CASSLFGGQYEQYF	TGCGCCAGCAGCTTGTTTGGGGGGCAGTACGAGCAGTACTTC	-	TRBV5-1	TRBJ2-7	-
CASSVSGGAKNIQYF	TGTGCCAGCAGTGTTAGCGGGGGAGCCAAAAACATTCAGTACTTC	TRBD2	TRBV27	TRBJ2-4	-
CASSPLAGTTDTQYF	TGTGCCAGCAGTCCGCTAGCGGGGACAACAGATACGCAGTATTTT	TRBD2	TRBV2	TRBJ2-3	few
CAAAPRTGTYGYTF	TGTGCCGCCGCTCCCCGGACAGGGACGTATGGCTACACCTTC	TRBD1	TRBV27	TRBJ1-2	few
CSVNRAGNTEAFF	TGCAGCGTAAACAGGGCGGGGAACACTGAAGCTTTCTTT	-	TRBV29-1	TRBJ1-1	-
CASNPEADTQYF	TGTGCCAGCAACCCAGAAGCGGATACGCAGTATTTT	-	TRBV2	TRBJ2-3	once
CASSQDSLFNIQYF	TGCGCCAGCAGCCAAGACAGCCTTTTCAACATTCAGTACTTC	-	TRBV4-3	TRBJ2-4	-
CASSTGHANTEAFF	TGTGCCAGCAGTACGGGACACGCGAACACTGAAGCTTTCTTT	-	TRBV12-3/TRBV12-4	TRBJ1-1	few
CSVEVSGSYEQFF	TGCAGCGTTGAAGTCAGCGGGAGCTACGAGCAGTTCTTC	TRBD2	TRBV29-1	TRBJ2-1	-
CASSLGGGGLGEQYF	TGTGCCAGCAGCTTAGGAGGAGGGGGTCTTGGCGAGCAGTACTTC	-	TRBV7-6	TRBJ2-7	few
CASALVDTQYF	TGTGCCAGCGCCCTCGTAGATACGCAGTATTTT	-	TRBV28	TRBJ2-3	-
CASSQDQGPSGYTF	TGCGCCAGCAGCCAAGATCAGGGTCCCTCCGGCTACACCTTC	-	TRBV4-1	TRBJ1-2	-
CASSRRQAYEQYF	TGTGCCAGCAGCCGACGACAGGCCTACGAGCAGTACTTC	-	TRBV7-9	TRBJ2-7	few
CASSQGMGPPSEQYF	TGCGCCAGCAGCCAAGGAATGGGACCCCCATCCGAGCAGTACTTC	-	TRBV4-1	TRBJ2-7	-
CSAREGAGTYTGELFF	TGCAGTGCCCGAGAAGGGGCAGGAACCTACACCGGGGAGCTGTTTTTT	-	TRBV20-1	TRBJ2-2	-
CSVGVELDYTF	TGCAGCGTTGGGGTTGAGCTTGACTACACCTTC	-	TRBV29-1	TRBJ1-2	few
CASSSGPGGPYEQYF	TGTGCCAGCAGTTCCGGACCTGGGGGTCCCTACGAGCAGTACTTC	-	TRBV6-5	TRBJ2-7	few
CSVEGVPFHNEQFF	TGCAGCGTCGAAGGGGTACCGTTCCACAATGAGCAGTTCTTC	-	TRBV29-1	TRBJ2-1	-
CASSPTLTWGTEAFF	TGCGCCAGCAGCCCTACCCTGACGTGGGGGACTGAAGCTTTCTTT	-	TRBV4-3	TRBJ1-1	-
CASSPSIWGWEKLFF	TGTGCCAGCAGCCCCTCTATCTGGGGTTGGGAAAAACTGTTTTTT	-	TRBV9	TRBJ1-4	-
CASSLSRSGEQYF	TGTGCCAGCAGTTTATCCCGAAGCGGCGAGCAGTACTTC	-	TRBV27	TRBJ2-7	-
CSARDLWLHSYEQYF	TGCAGTGCTAGAGATCTTTGGCTCCACTCCTACGAGCAGTACTTC	-	TRBV20-1	TRBJ2-7	-
CSVEPQGGRETQYF	TGCAGCGTTGAACCACAGGGAGGGCGGGAGACCCAGTACTTC	-	TRBV29-1	TRBJ2-5	-
CASSPPPTSGYTDTQYF	TGTGCCAGCAGCCCACCCCCGACTAGCGGATACACAGATACGCAGTATTTT	TRBD2	TRBV12-3/TRBV12-4	TRBJ2-3	few
CSASPSQETQYF	TGCAGTGCTAGCCCTAGTCAAGAGACCCAGTACTTC	-	TRBV20-1	TRBJ2-5	many
CASSGPRGNQPQHF	TGTGCCAGCAGTGGCCCGCGGGGGAATCAGCCCCAGCATTTT	-	TRBV25-1	TRBJ1-5	few
CSVEDRSSYEQYF	TGCAGCGTCGAAGATCGGAGCTCCTACGAGCAGTACTTC	-	TRBV29-1	TRBJ2-7	-
CSVDGLGRAAINEQYF	TGCAGCGTTGACGGGCTGGGACGAGCGGCCATCAATGAGCAGTACTTC	-	TRBV29-1	TRBJ2-7	-
CASSSQGGGYEQYF	TGTGCCAGCTCCTCACAGGGGGGCGGATACGAGCAGTACTTC	TRBD1	TRBV27	TRBJ2-7	-
CASSQPRGRTDTQYF	TGTGCCAGCAGCCAACCCCGGGGGAGGACAGATACGCAGTATTTT	-	TRBV11-2	TRBJ2-3	-
CASSDFPISSYNSPLHF	TGTGCCAGCAGTGATTTCCCGATTAGCTCCTATAATTCACCCCTCCACTTT	-	TRBV27	TRBJ1-6	-